A single sample gave rise to the 26 T cell receptor beta chains below, sequenced in a study of cytomegalovirus exposure and HLA in healthy donors. The study ran its PCR with 60 Vbeta and 13 Jbeta primers. Assay: immunoSEQ multiplex PCR; the TCRdb copy retains only in-frame clones and omits some. Here the sample table reports under 200,000 clones. The sequencing input was PBMCs. Receptor source: a woman between 18 and 29 years old in good health and CMV-seropositive.

The CDR3 DNA reads as TGTGCCAGCAGCTTAGAGGAGGGGGGGGAAGCAACTGAAGCTTTCTTT. Translated: CASSLEEGGEATEAFF. The gene calls are TRBV7-9 and TRBJ1-1; D possibly corresponds to TRBD1 (6 bases). The CDR3 has 16 amino acids. V lost 1 base, J lost 5 bases, and 17 bases lay in between. The germline gives CDR1 SEHNR, CDR2 FQNEAQ (reference sequence).

This sequence joins TRBV30 and TRBJ2-3, with 9 bases that match TRBD1. The CDR3 runs 18 residues. The V and J ends lost 1 base and 2 bases, in that order; junction bases with no gene match: 13. Germline CDR1 reads GTSNPN; CDR2 reads SVGIG (reference sequence). The CDR3 DNA reads as TGTGCCTGGAGTGCCCCGTACGGGGGACAGGGCGACACAGATACGCAGTATTTT. It yields the protein CAWSAPYGGQGDTDTQYF.

The rearrangement uses TRBV5-1 and TRBJ1-1, with D possibly matching TRBD1 (6 bases). The germline V gene has CDR1 SGHRS and CDR2 YFSETQ. This CDR3 is built from 15 residues. V lost 1 base, J lost 6 bases, and 16 bases lay in between. In nucleotides, the CDR3 is TGCGCCAGCAGCTTGAACAGGGATCTTACCCCTGAAGCTTTCTTT. Amino acids: CASSLNRDLTPEAFF.

The genes are TRBV18 and TRBJ2-7; TRBD1 agrees at 8 bases. This CDR3 spans 14 amino acids. Per germline, CDR1 KGHSH and CDR2 LQKENI. Trimming at V came to 4 bases and at J to 2 bases, leaving 4 bases not matched to a gene. The CDR3 DNA reads TGTGCCAGCTCACTAAAGGACAGGGCCTACGAGCAGTACTTC. Protein product: CASSLKDRAYEQYF.

The J gene is TRBJ2-3, the V gene TRBV29-1, with 12 nucleotides matching TRBD2. The germline V gene has CDR1 SQVTM and CDR2 ANQGSEA. Trimming at V came to 1 base and at J to 6 bases, leaving 5 bases not matched to a gene. CDR3 size: 15 residues. The CDR3 region has the DNA TGCAGCGTTGAAGGGACTAGCGGGGATTCCGATACGCAGTATTTT. Protein: CSVEGTSGDSDTQYF.

The rearrangement joins TRBV5-4 to TRBJ1-1, with D hard to call. In germline, CDR1 is SGHNT, CDR2 YYREEE (reference sequence). With 4 bases removed from V and 1 base from J, the gap between germline ends came to 8 bases. The CDR3 extends over 13 amino acids. The CDR3 DNA reads TGTGCCAGCAGCCGAGTCACGAACACTGAAGCTTTCTTT. It codes for CASSRVTNTEAFF.

The V call is TRBV18, the J call TRBJ1-4, with 10 nucleotides matching TRBD1. The CDR3 runs 14 residues. In germline, CDR1 is KGHSH, CDR2 LQKENI. J lost 5 bases, V lost 3 bases, and 0 bases had no gene match. Written as DNA, the CDR3 is TGTGCCAGCTCACCGGGACAGGGGAATGAAAAACTGTTTTTT. Translated: CASSPGQGNEKLFF.

J is TRBJ1-4 and V is TRBV7-8, with D perhaps matching TRBD1 (6 bases). Germline V gene data show CDR1 as SGHVS and CDR2 as FQNEAQ. This CDR3 has 14 amino acids. Trimming removed 5 bases at V and 8 bases at J, with 15 bases between. The CDR3, as DNA: TGTGCCAGCAGCCCAGGGGATCGCGGGGAAAAACTGTTTTTT. Its translation is CASSPGDRGEKLFF.

The rearrangement uses TRBV7-9 and TRBJ1-1; D unresolved. CDR3 length equals 13 residues. V dropped 3 bases and J dropped 1 base, with 6 bases sitting between them. Germline V CDR1 and CDR2: SEHNR, FQNEAQ (reference sequence). The CDR3 is CASSLAGNTEAFF. CDR3 nucleotides: TGTGCCAGCAGCTTGGCGGGGAACACTGAAGCTTTCTTT.

The chain is built from TRBV20-1 and TRBJ2-3, with D uncertain. The V end was cut by 4 bases, the J end by 0 bases, with 2 bases between. Germline assignment: CDR1 DFQATT and CDR2 SNEGSKA (reference sequence). The length of the CDR3 is 11 residues. The CDR3 region has the DNA TGCAGTGCTACTAGCACAGATACGCAGTATTTT. Residues: CSATSTDTQYF.

The J gene is TRBJ2-6, the V gene TRBV5-6; no reliable D call. The CDR3 covers 17 residues. The V end was cut by 0 bases, the J end by 0 bases, with 10 bases between. Germline assignment: CDR1 SGHDT and CDR2 YYEEEE. CDR3 region: CASSLAVSPSGANVLTF. The CDR3 DNA reads as TGTGCCAGCAGCTTGGCAGTCAGTCCCTCTGGGGCCAACGTCCTGACTTTC.

The chain is built from TRBV7-6 and TRBJ1-1; D is undetermined. Deletions cut 3 bases from V and 2 bases from J, with 22 bases between. The CDR3 is 18 residues long. Germline V CDR1 and CDR2: SGHVS, FNYEAQ. The CDR3 protein is CASSFPEYSGNTNTEAFF. CDR3 nucleotide sequence: TGTGCCAGCAGCTTCCCCGAATATAGCGGGAACACTAACACTGAAGCTTTCTTT.

The chain carries TRBV30 and TRBJ1-2, with D uncertain. Trimming left V 7 bases short and J 6 bases short, with 12 bases between. The CDR3 spans 11 residues. Looked up from germline, CDR1 is GTSNPN and CDR2 is SVGIG (reference sequence). The CDR3 DNA is TGTGCCTACGGCCGAGGGCATGGCTACACCTTC. As protein: CAYGRGHGYTF.

The chain employs TRBV30 and TRBJ2-2; TRBD1 aligns across 7 bases. V trimming: 3 bases; J trimming: 6 bases; junction bases outside the gene matches: 13. The germline V gene has CDR1 GTSNPN and CDR2 SVGIG (reference sequence). The CDR3 extends over 16 amino acids. The CDR3 DNA follows: TGTGCCTGGAGAACAGGGGCGATAAGATATGCCGGGGAGCTGTTTTTT. It yields the protein CAWRTGAIRYAGELFF.

The chain uses TRBV5-5 and TRBJ1-1; 7 nucleotides line up with TRBD1. This CDR3 is 14 amino acids long. Germline V gives CDR1 SGHKS, CDR2 YYEKEE (reference sequence). J lost 0 bases, V lost 2 bases, and 1 base had no gene match. The CDR3 region has the DNA TGTGCCAGCAGCTTCGGGACAGTGAACACTGAAGCTTTCTTT. Protein sequence: CASSFGTVNTEAFF.

The rearrangement links TRBV5-1 to TRBJ2-5; possible D gene TRBD1, 6 bases. V was cut by 5 bases and J by 1 base, with 12 bases left in between. From germline, CDR1 is SGHRS and CDR2 YFSETQ. There are 14 residues in the CDR3. The CDR3 loop is CASRSQGSQETQYF. The CDR3 bases are TGCGCCAGCAGATCACAGGGTTCCCAAGAGACCCAGTACTTC.

J is TRBJ1-1 and V is TRBV7-6; 7 bases fit TRBD1. CDR1 is SGHVS and CDR2 is FNYEAQ in the germline V gene. CDR3 length equals 14 residues. J gave up 5 bases and V 6 bases, and 9 bases lay outside the gene matches. DNA for the CDR3: TGTGCCAGCAGTCCAGGGGGACATTTTACTGAAGCTTTCTTT. Protein product: CASSPGGHFTEAFF. Filled out from reference TRBV7-6 and TRBJ1-1, the complete variable domain reads GAGVSQSPRYKVTKRGQDVALRCDPISGHVSLYWYRQALGQGPEFLTYFNYEAQQDKSGLPNDRFSAERPEGSISTLTIQRTEQRDSAMYRCASSPGGHFTEAFFGQGTRLTVV.

Details on this clone: This specimen includes other DNA sequences encoding the same CDR3. The chain carries TRBV5-1 and TRBJ1-1; 10 bases map to TRBD1. Trimming removed 9 bases from V and 4 bases from J; junction bases left unmatched: 6. Germline V gene lookup returns CDR1 SGHRS and CDR2 YFSETQ. The CDR3 extends over 13 amino acids. CDR3: CATSTGGFTEAFF. The CDR3, as DNA: TGCGCCACCTCGACAGGGGGCTTCACTGAAGCTTTCTTT.

V usage is TRBV2 and J usage is TRBJ2-3; possibly TRBD1 for D (6 bases). V was cut by 4 bases and J by 4 bases, with 15 bases left in between. This CDR3 has 15 residues. The germline gives CDR1 SNHLY, CDR2 FYNNEI. CDR3 in DNA: TGTGCCAGCAGTGGAGGGGGACCGCGGCCAGATACGCAGTATTTT. Translation gives CASSGGGPRPDTQYF. The full variable domain, in which reference TRBV2 and TRBJ2-3 provide the parts outside the CDR3, is EPEVTQTPSHQVTQMGQEVILRCVPISNHLYFYWYRQILGQKVEFLVSFYNNEISEKSEIFDDQFSVERPDGSNFTLKIRSTKLEDSAMYFCASSGGGPRPDTQYFGPGTRLTVL.

V is TRBV25-1 and J is TRBJ1-1; D unresolved. Trimming took 6 bases from V and 0 from J, leaving 14 bases between them. Germline CDR1 is MGHDK and CDR2 is SYGVNS. The CDR3 runs to 15 residues. The CDR3 protein is CASSRPGSMNTEAFF. CDR3 bases: TGTGCCAGCAGCCGACCGGGATCCATGAACACTGAAGCTTTCTTT.

This chain joins TRBV19 and TRBJ1-5; TRBD1 aligns across 9 bases. The CDR3 loop spans 13 amino acids. The trim removed 8 bases at V and 7 bases at J, leaving 6 bases unmatched. The germline gives CDR1 LNHDA, CDR2 SQIVND (reference sequence). CDR3 coding DNA: TGTGCCAGTCGTGACAGGGGGGGACAGCCCCAGCATTTT. This sequence encodes CASRDRGGQPQHF.

The chain combines TRBV15 with TRBJ2-5, with 7 bases lining up with TRBD2. This CDR3 has 15 amino acids. After removal of 3 bases from V and 2 bases from J, the junction contained 6 bases not matched to a gene. Germline V gene lookup returns CDR1 LNHNV and CDR2 YYDKDF (reference sequence). The CDR3 sequence is CATSSSPSGQETQYF. The CDR3 nucleotides read TGTGCCACCAGCAGTAGTCCTAGCGGACAAGAGACCCAGTACTTC.

The chain is built from TRBV7-2 and TRBJ2-5; maybe TRBD2 (6 bases). V was clipped by 4 bases and J by 4 bases, with 13 bases between them. CDR1 and CDR2 (germline): SGHTA, FQGNSA. The CDR3 runs 14 residues. The CDR3 DNA reads TGTGCCAGCAGCTCGGGACTCTCGACAGAGACCCAGTACTTC. This codes for CASSSGLSTETQYF.

The J gene is TRBJ1-2, the V gene TRBV9; no clear D. CDR3 length equals 15 residues. Per the germline V gene, CDR1 is SGDLS and CDR2 is YYNGEE. Trimming removed 0 bases at V and 9 bases at J, with 18 bases between. The CDR3 reads CASSVGPGMGGSYTF. CDR3 DNA: TGTGCCAGCAGCGTAGGCCCGGGAATGGGCGGTAGCTACACCTTC.

The chain employs TRBV4-2 and TRBJ1-6; tentatively, D is TRBD1 (6 bases). The CDR3 has 14 amino acids. The germline CDR1 and CDR2 sequences are LGHNA and YNFKEQ. The V end lost 0 bases, the J end lost 9 bases, and 9 bases lay between the germline ends. The CDR3 DNA is TGTGCCAGCAGCCAAGAGACAGGATTTTCACCCCTCCACTTT. Translating it yields CASSQETGFSPLHF.

V gene TRBV7-9 combines with J gene TRBJ2-5; 13 bases match TRBD2. CDR3 length: 18 residues. V lost 5 bases to trimming and J lost 2 bases; unmatched junction nucleotides: 11. Germline CDR1 reads SEHNR; CDR2 reads FQNEAQ (reference sequence). Here the CDR3 reads CASSQTPGTSGDQETQYF. CDR3 nucleotides: TGTGCCAGCAGCCAGACGCCCGGGACTAGCGGGGATCAAGAGACCCAGTACTTC.